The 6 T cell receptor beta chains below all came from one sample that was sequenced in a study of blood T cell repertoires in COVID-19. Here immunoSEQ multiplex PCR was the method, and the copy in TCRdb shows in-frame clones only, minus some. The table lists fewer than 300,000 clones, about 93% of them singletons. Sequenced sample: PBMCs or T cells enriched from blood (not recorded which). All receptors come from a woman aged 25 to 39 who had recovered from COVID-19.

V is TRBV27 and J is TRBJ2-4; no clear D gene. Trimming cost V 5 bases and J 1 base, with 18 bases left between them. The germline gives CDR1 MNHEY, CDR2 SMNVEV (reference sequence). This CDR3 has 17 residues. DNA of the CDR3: TGTGCCAGCAGTCAGCGTTTGGCAGACCTTGCCAAAAACATTCAGTACTTC. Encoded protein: CASSQRLADLAKNIQYF.

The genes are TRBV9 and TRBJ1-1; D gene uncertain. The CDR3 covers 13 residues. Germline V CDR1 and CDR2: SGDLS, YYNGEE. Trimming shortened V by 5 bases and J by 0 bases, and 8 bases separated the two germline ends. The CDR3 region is CASSGQMNTEAFF. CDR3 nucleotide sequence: TGTGCCAGCAGTGGGCAGATGAACACTGAAGCTTTCTTT.

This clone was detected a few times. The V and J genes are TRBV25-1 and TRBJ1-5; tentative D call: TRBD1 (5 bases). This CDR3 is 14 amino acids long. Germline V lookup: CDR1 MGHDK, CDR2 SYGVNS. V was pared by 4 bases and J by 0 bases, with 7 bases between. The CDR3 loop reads CASSGTLSNQPQHF. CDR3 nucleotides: TGTGCCAGCAGTGGGACACTTAGCAATCAGCCCCAGCATTTT.

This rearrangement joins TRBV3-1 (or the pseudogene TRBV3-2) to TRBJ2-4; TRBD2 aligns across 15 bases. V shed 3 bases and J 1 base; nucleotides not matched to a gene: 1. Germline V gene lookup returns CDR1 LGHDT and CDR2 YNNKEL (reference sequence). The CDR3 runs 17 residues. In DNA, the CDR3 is TGTGCCAGCAGCCATGGGACTAGCGGGAGGGCCAAAAACATTCAGTACTTC. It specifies CASSHGTSGRAKNIQYF.

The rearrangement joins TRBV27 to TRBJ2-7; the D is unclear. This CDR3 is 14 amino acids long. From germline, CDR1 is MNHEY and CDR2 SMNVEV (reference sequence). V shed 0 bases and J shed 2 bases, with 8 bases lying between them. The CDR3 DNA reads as TGTGCCAGCAGTTTATCCCACACACCCTACGAGCAGTACTTC. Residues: CASSLSHTPYEQYF.

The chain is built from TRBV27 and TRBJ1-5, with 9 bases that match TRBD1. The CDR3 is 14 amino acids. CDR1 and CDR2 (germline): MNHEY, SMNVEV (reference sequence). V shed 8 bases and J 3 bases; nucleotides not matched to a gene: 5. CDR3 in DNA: TGTGCCAGCCGGGGACAGGGCACCAATCAGCCCCAGCATTTT. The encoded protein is CASRGQGTNQPQHF.